The source of this T cell receptor beta chain is a study of chemoradiotherapy in HPV16-positive cancers. Here immunoSEQ multiplex PCR was the method, and the copy in TCRdb shows in-frame clones only, minus some. Counted here are around 9,200 clones, about three quarters occurring once; the ten biggest clones make up less than 50%. The CDR3 length is 15 residues. Germline V gives CDR1 SGHTS, CDR2 YDEGEE. Between the trimmed V and J ends, which lost 4 bases and 0 bases, there was a span of 12 bases. The specimen was tumor tissue, collected from a patient who underwent chemoradiotherapy. The TCR sequence derives from a human donor with HPV-associated anogenital cancer. J is TRBJ2-3 and V is TRBV5-8, with TRBD2 as a possible D gene (5 bases). Here the CDR3 DNA reads TGTGCCAGCAGCCTCGGCGGACTTAGCACAGATACGCAGTATTTT. As protein: CASSLGGLSTDTQYF.